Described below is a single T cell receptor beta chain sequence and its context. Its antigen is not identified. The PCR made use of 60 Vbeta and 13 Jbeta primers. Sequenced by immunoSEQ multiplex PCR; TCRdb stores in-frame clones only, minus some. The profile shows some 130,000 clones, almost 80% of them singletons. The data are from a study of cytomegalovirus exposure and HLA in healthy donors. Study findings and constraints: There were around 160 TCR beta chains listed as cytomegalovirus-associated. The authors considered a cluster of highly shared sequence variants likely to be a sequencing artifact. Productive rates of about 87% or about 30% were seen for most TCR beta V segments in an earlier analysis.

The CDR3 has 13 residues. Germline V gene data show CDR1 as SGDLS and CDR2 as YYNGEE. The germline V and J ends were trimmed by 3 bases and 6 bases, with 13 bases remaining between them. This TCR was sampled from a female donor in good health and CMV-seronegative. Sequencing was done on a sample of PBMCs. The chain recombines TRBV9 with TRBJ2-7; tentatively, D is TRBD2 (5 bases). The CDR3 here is CASSADGESEQYF. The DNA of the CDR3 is TGTGCCAGCAGCGCGGACGGGGAATCCGAGCAGTACTTC.